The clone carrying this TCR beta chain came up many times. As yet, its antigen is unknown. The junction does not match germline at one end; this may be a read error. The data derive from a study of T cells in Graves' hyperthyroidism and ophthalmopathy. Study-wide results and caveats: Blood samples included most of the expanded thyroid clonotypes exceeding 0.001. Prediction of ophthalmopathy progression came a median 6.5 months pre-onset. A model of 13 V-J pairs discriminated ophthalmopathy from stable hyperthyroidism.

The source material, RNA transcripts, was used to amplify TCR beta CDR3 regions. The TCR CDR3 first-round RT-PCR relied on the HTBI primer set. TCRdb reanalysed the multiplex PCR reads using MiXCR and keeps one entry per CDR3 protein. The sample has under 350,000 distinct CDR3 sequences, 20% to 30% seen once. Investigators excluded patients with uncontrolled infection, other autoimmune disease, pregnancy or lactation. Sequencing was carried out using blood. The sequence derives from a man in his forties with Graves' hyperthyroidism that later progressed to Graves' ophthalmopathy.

The CDR3 DNA is TGTGCCAGTAGTTCCGGACAGGGGCAAGAGACCCAGTACTTC. Amino acids: CASSSGQGQETQYF. The chain joins TRBV5-1 to TRBJ2-5; TRBD1 matches 9 bases. This CDR3 contains 14 residues. CDR1 is SGHRS, CDR2 YFSETQ, per germline.